The clone carrying this T cell receptor (beta chain) has only one observation. The entry originates in a study of blood T cell repertoires in COVID-19. In the original processing: Amplification of reference gene primers provided the estimated nucleated cell counts. Clones were read by immunoSEQ multiplex PCR, and TCRdb kept only the in-frame ones, dropping some. The V and J calls and clone size were taken over from that table, and D and trimming were inferred from the DNA. The repertoire includes 30,000 to 45,000 clones, more than 60% of them detected once, and 2% sits in the top ten. The CDR3 extends over 16 amino acids. V was pared by 1 base and J by 1 base, with 11 bases between. Looked up from germline, CDR1 is KGHSH and CDR2 is LQKENI.

What was sequenced was peripheral blood. The V gene is TRBV18, the J gene TRBJ1-5, with D possibly being TRBD1 (6 bases). This receptor was taken from a man aged 55 to 70 with active COVID-19. DNA of the CDR3: TGTGCCAGCTCACCACAATCCCAGGGGAGCAATCAGCCCCAGCATTTT. Translating it yields CASSPQSQGSNQPQHF.